This entry describes one TCR beta chain. The antigen it binds to is not known. No qualities accompany the bases; no much larger clone lies one base away. The data belong to a study of control samples from healthy donors and cancer patients (dated by TCRdb to the early 2020s). Sequences KGHSH (CDR1) and LQKENI (CDR2) are obtained from the germline V gene. Counted from cysteine to phenylalanine, this CDR3 has 12 amino acids. The only DNA kept is the CDR3, 36 bases in frame from the first base. V loses 3 bases of germline sequence and J loses 4 bases, and the interval between the two ends is 4 bases. Library creation used the immunoSEQ multiplex PCR assay. TCRdb obtained this table from immuneACCESS and retained in-frame rearrangements with V and J assigned. These tables miss some clones; where compared with another copy, unresolved V genes account for less than half of the shortfall, and the remainder is unexplained. The sample table shows around 20,000 clones, and around 84% are seen once. The leading ten clones occupy under 35% of the sample.

The sequencing input was PBMCs. The sequence was collected from an older man with head and neck cancer. Recombination joined TRBV18 with TRBJ1-3; too little of a D gene remains to name it. The DNA is TGTGCCAGCTCACCGAAGGGAAACACCATATATTTT. This codes for CASSPKGNTIYF.